This T cell receptor beta chain is from a study of PD-1 blockade in mismatch repair-deficient tumors. Looked up from germline, CDR1 is MDHEN and CDR2 is SYDVKM. The V end was cut by 3 bases, the J end by 4 bases, with 15 bases between. The CDR3 has 15 amino acids. Profiled with immunoSEQ multiplex PCR; TCRdb holds only in-frame clones, not every one. There are under 95,000 clones in the sample; 81% occur only once, and roughly 2.8% lies in the top ten. Sequencing was performed on peripheral blood, taken 12 weeks after starting pembrolizumab. The receptor's source is an adult with mismatch repair-deficient cancer. The chain uses TRBV28 and TRBJ1-1, with D perhaps TRBD1 (6 bases). Written as DNA, the CDR3 is TGTGCCAGCAGTTTCACAGGGTACGGGATCACTGAAGCTTTCTTT. Its protein is CASSFTGYGITEAFF.